Listed here are 28 T cell receptor beta chains from one sample, sequenced in a study of T cells after yellow fever vaccination. TCRdb called the 5' RACE reads again in MiXCR, with one record for every CDR3 protein. The top ten clones hold 15% of a sample with around 590,000 distinct CDR3 sequences, over 9% of them seen once. The sample was PBMCs, taken on the day of the yellow fever booster vaccination. The origin of the receptors is a man younger than 40 who received the YFV17D yellow fever vaccine.

This clonotype has just a few counts. The V gene is TRBV19, the J gene TRBJ2-5, with D possibly matching TRBD2 (5 bases). The CDR3 contains 15 residues. V was shortened by 5 bases and J by 8 bases, with 21 bases between the two germline ends. Germline-derived CDR1 and CDR2 are LNHDA and SQIVND (reference sequence). The CDR3 DNA reads as TGTGCCAGTAGTCCCGAACTAGGCGCCCTGGAAACCCAGTACTTC. Encoded protein: CASSPELGALETQYF.

The table lists this clonotype with a few counts. J is TRBJ1-1 and V is TRBV6-1; TRBD1 agrees at 12 bases. CDR1 is MNHNS and CDR2 is SASEGT in the germline V gene. The CDR3 loop spans 16 amino acids. Germline trimming cut 6 bases from V and 5 bases from J; bases unmatched to any gene: 10. For the CDR3, the DNA is TGTGCCAGCAGACCCCGGGACAGGGGGCTTGATACTGAAGCTTTCTTT. Its translation: CASRPRDRGLDTEAFF.

The sample holds a few counts of this clonotype. CDR3 in amino acids: CASSLARDSSNTGELFF. DNA for the CDR3: TGTGCCAGCAGCTTGGCCAGGGACAGCTCGAACACCGGGGAGCTGTTTTTT. V usage is TRBV5-4 and J usage is TRBJ2-2, with 7 bases lining up with TRBD1. The CDR3 is made up of 17 amino acids. Germline V gene lookup returns CDR1 SGHNT and CDR2 YYREEE (reference sequence). Trimming cost V 0 bases and J 0 bases; bases outside gene matches: 5. The variable domain in full, with the rest retrieved from reference TRBV5-4 and TRBJ2-2, is ETGVTQSPTHLIKTRGQQVTLRCSSQSGHNTVSWYQQALGQGPQFIFQYYREEENGRGNFPPRFSGLQFPNYSSELNVNALELDDSALYLCASSLARDSSNTGELFFGEGSRLTVL.

The V call is TRBV3-1, the J call TRBJ2-7, with 9 bases aligning to TRBD2. CDR1 and CDR2 (germline): LGHDT, YNNKEL (reference sequence). This CDR3 region has 15 residues. Trimming removed 4 bases from V and 2 bases from J; junction bases left unmatched: 6. This chain's CDR3 is CASSPRTSDAYEQYF. In DNA, the CDR3 is TGTGCCAGCAGCCCCAGGACTAGCGATGCCTACGAGCAGTACTTC.

This clonotype has a handful of counts. The chain links TRBV20-1 to TRBJ2-4; TRBD1 agrees at 7 bases. Germline lookup yields CDR1 DFQATT and CDR2 SNEGSKA (reference sequence). This CDR3 is 13 amino acids long. The trim removed 2 bases at V and 6 bases at J, leaving 4 bases unmatched. CDR3 in amino acids: CSARSRQGNIQYF. The CDR3 coding sequence is TGCAGTGCTAGAAGCCGACAGGGAAACATTCAGTACTTC.

This clonotype was observed a few times. The chain joins TRBV20-1 to TRBJ2-7, with D unclear. Germline CDR1 reads DFQATT; CDR2 reads SNEGSKA (reference sequence). This CDR3 is 12 amino acids long. V was clipped by 6 bases and J by 7 bases, with 16 bases between them. CDR3 in amino acids: CSAGPGQLEQYF. CDR3 in DNA: TGCAGTGCAGGGCCGGGCCAACTAGAGCAGTACTTC.

This clonotype was detected only a few times. This rearrangement joins TRBV9 to TRBJ2-6, with 7 bases fitting TRBD2. The V gene end was trimmed by 0 bases and the J gene end by 0 bases; junction bases not matched to a gene: 12. The CDR3 is 20 residues long. Germline V gene sequence: CDR1 SGDLS, CDR2 YYNGEE. As DNA, the CDR3 is TGTGCCAGCAGCGTAGAGGGAAGCGGGGACTTGTACTCTGGGGCCAACGTCCTGACTTTC. This codes for CASSVEGSGDLYSGANVLTF. Full variable domain (missing parts from reference TRBV9 and TRBJ2-6): DSGVTQTPKHLITATGQRVTLRCSPRSGDLSVYWYQQSLDQGLQFLIQYYNGEERAKGNILERFSAQQFPDLHSELNLSSLELGDSALYFCASSVEGSGDLYSGANVLTFGAGSRLTVL.

The rearrangement joins TRBV7-9 to TRBJ1-6, with 10 positions matching TRBD1. V lost 5 bases and J lost 8; bases outside the gene matches: 9. From germline, CDR1 is SEHNR and CDR2 FQNEAQ (reference sequence). This CDR3 contains 16 residues. Written as DNA, the CDR3 is TGTGCCAGCAGCCTACAGACAGGGGGCATGGATTCACCCCTCCACTTT. As protein: CASSLQTGGMDSPLHF.

This clonotype came up once. The chain recombines TRBV29-1 with TRBJ1-2, with D unresolved. This CDR3 region has 11 residues. Germline assignment: CDR1 SQVTM and CDR2 ANQGSEA. V dropped 5 bases and J dropped 5 bases, with 9 bases sitting between them. The CDR3 protein is CSVRTSYGYTF. CDR3 sequence (DNA): TGCAGCGTTCGCACCTCGTATGGCTACACCTTC.

This clonotype showed up just a few times. The chain joins TRBV7-9 to TRBJ2-7; no reliable D call. V lost 2 bases and J 5 bases, leaving 13 bases between the germline ends. CDR1 and CDR2 (germline): SEHNR, FQNEAQ (reference sequence). The CDR3 runs 14 residues. The CDR3 coding sequence is TGTGCCAGCAGCTTAAGTCTAGATCGTCACGAGCAGTACTTC. This gives the protein CASSLSLDRHEQYF. The full variable domain, with the rest looked up from reference TRBV7-9 and TRBJ2-7, is DTGVSQNPRHKITKRGQNVTFRCDPISEHNRLYWYRQTLGQGPEFLTYFQNEAQLEKSRLLSDRFSAERPKGSFSTLEIQRTEQGDSAMYLCASSLSLDRHEQYFGPGTRLTVT.

In its sample, this clonotype was seen a few times. This rearrangement joins TRBV7-2 to TRBJ2-7, with unresolved D. Germline V gene data show CDR1 as SGHTA and CDR2 as FQGNSA. This CDR3 spans 15 amino acids. Trimming left V 3 bases short and J 0 bases short, with 12 bases between. The CDR3 DNA follows: TGTGCCAGCAGCTTCCGCGAACGGTCCTCCTACGAGCAGTACTTC. Translating gives CASSFRERSSYEQYF.

The CDR3 DNA is TGCAGCGTTGAAGGGGGTACGGGAGATACGCAGTATTTT. Protein product: CSVEGGTGDTQYF. The gene calls are TRBV29-1 and TRBJ2-3; D call uncertain. The V and J ends lost 1 base and 5 bases respectively, with 10 bases between them. The V gene's germline CDR1 is SQVTM and CDR2 ANQGSEA. This CDR3 has 13 residues.

The V and J genes are TRBV2 and TRBJ2-3, with D unclear. The germline CDR1 and CDR2 sequences are SNHLY and FYNNEI. The ends were cut back, 2 bases at V and 5 bases at J, with 20 bases in the middle. The CDR3 is made up of 17 amino acids. CDR3 in DNA: TGTGCCAGCAGTGAATGGAGAAGGCAGATTTTGAAAGATACGCAGTATTTT. Amino acid sequence: CASSEWRRQILKDTQYF.

This chain links TRBV7-9 with TRBJ2-1; 11 bases are a match to TRBD2. Looked up from germline, CDR1 is SEHNR and CDR2 is FQNEAQ (reference sequence). V was pared by 8 bases and J by 5 bases, with 14 bases of the junction left unmatched. The CDR3 sequence is 17 residues long. The CDR3 here is CASGGISGRAVDNEQFF. Written as DNA, the CDR3 is TGTGCCAGCGGGGGCATTAGCGGGAGGGCCGTTGACAATGAGCAGTTCTTC.

V and J are TRBV7-6 and TRBJ2-3, with a weak D call TRBD2 (6 bases). There are 15 residues in the CDR3. V lost 5 bases and J 1 base, leaving 13 bases between the germline ends. Germline CDR1 is SGHVS and CDR2 is FNYEAQ. In DNA, the CDR3 is TGTGCCAGCAGCCCCACTAGCTTTGGCACAGATACGCAGTATTTT. Translated: CASSPTSFGTDTQYF.

There are a few counts of this clonotype. The CDR3 nucleotides read TGTGCCAGCAGGTCCGGGGAGCGGGAGAGTCAAGGTAGAACAGATACGCAGTATTTT. The encoded protein is CASRSGERESQGRTDTQYF. The chain is built from TRBV7-3 and TRBJ2-3; 8 positions agree with TRBD2. The CDR3 loop spans 19 amino acids. Germline-derived CDR1 and CDR2 are SGHTA and FQGTGA. The V segment lost 6 bases and the J segment 3 bases; nucleotides outside the gene matches: 20.

This clonotype was counted between two and nine times. The chain carries TRBV7-2 and TRBJ1-1; D gene ambiguous. The CDR3 extends over 14 amino acids. Between the trimmed V and J ends, which lost 2 bases and 3 bases, there was a span of 10 bases. CDR1 and CDR2 (germline): SGHTA, FQGNSA. CDR3: CASSLFPLDTEAFF. The CDR3 bases are TGTGCCAGCAGCTTATTCCCGCTGGACACTGAAGCTTTCTTT.

The chain recombines TRBV9 with TRBJ2-1; the D gene is possibly TRBD1 (5 bases). The germline V gene has CDR1 SGDLS and CDR2 YYNGEE. The V and J ends lost 0 bases and 10 bases respectively, with 8 bases between them. The CDR3 covers 12 residues. In DNA, the CDR3 is TGTGCCAGCAGCGTAGATTACAGGGAGCAGTTCTTC. It translates to CASSVDYREQFF.

The chain combines TRBV7-3 with TRBJ2-5; no firm D call. The CDR3 contains 13 residues. Looked up from germline, CDR1 is SGHTA and CDR2 is FQGTGA. Trimming cost V 5 bases and J 1 base, with 8 bases left between them. Written as DNA, the CDR3 is TGTGCCAGCAGCACGACTCGCCAAGAGACCCAGTACTTC. Protein: CASSTTRQETQYF.

J is TRBJ2-5 and V is TRBV28; 7 bases are a match to TRBD2. The V segment lost 6 bases and the J segment 4 bases; nucleotides outside the gene matches: 5. This CDR3 region has 13 residues. Germline loops: CDR1 MDHEN, CDR2 SYDVKM. In DNA form, the CDR3 reads TGTGCCAGCAGGTTTAGCGGGCGAGAGACCCAGTACTTC. Its protein product is CASRFSGRETQYF. Filled out from reference TRBV28 and TRBJ2-5, the complete variable domain reads DVKVTQSSRYLVKRTGEKVFLECVQDMDHENMFWYRQDPGLGLRLIYFSYDVKMKEKGDIPEGYSVSREKKERFSLILESASTNQTSMYLCASRFSGRETQYFGPGTRLLVL.

V and J are TRBV20-1 and TRBJ1-5; D is ambiguous. Germline lookup yields CDR1 DFQATT and CDR2 SNEGSKA (reference sequence). Trimming removed 3 bases at V and 1 base at J, with 4 bases between. The CDR3 length is 12 residues. CDR3 in DNA: TGCAGTGCTAGCGAAAGCAATCAGCCCCAGCATTTT. Translation gives CSASESNQPQHF.

This clonotype was observed a handful of times. The chain employs TRBV7-2 and TRBJ2-1, with 9 bases lining up with TRBD2. V shed 2 bases, J shed 5 bases, and the junction held 4 bases outside the gene matches. CDR1 and CDR2 from the germline V gene are SGHTA and FQGNSA. The CDR3 length is 15 residues. Here the CDR3 DNA reads TGTGCCAGCAGCTTAAGGCTAGCGGGGAACAATGAGCAGTTCTTC. Its translation is CASSLRLAGNNEQFF. The full variable domain, completed using reference TRBV7-2 and TRBJ2-1, is GAGVSQSPSNKVTEKGKDVELRCDPISGHTALYWYRQSLGQGLEFLIYFQGNSAPDKSGLPSDRFSAERTGGSVSTLTIQRTQQEDSAVYLCASSLRLAGNNEQFFGPGTRLTVL.

This clonotype was detected a few times. The rearrangement joins TRBV2 to TRBJ2-7; D call uncertain. The CDR3 is 14 residues long. The V end lost 7 bases, the J end lost 6 bases, and 19 bases lay between the germline ends. CDR1 and CDR2 from the germline V gene are SNHLY and FYNNEI. The CDR3 coding sequence is TGTGCCAGCACACCGAACTCGTCCCTCCGCGAGCAGTACTTC. Amino acid sequence: CASTPNSSLREQYF.

This clonotype was counted a few times. This chain links TRBV20-1 with TRBJ2-1; TRBD2 agrees at 12 bases. J lost 6 bases, V lost 3 bases, and 9 bases had no gene match. In germline, CDR1 is DFQATT, CDR2 SNEGSKA (reference sequence). The length of the CDR3 is 16 residues. CDR3 residues: CSARAPSGRAGNEQFF. CDR3 nucleotide sequence: TGCAGTGCTAGGGCCCCTAGCGGGAGGGCCGGCAATGAGCAGTTCTTC.

V gene TRBV12-3 or TRBV12-4 combines with J gene TRBJ1-1; D is unclear. The CDR3 runs 13 residues. Trimming pared 5 bases from V and 8 bases from J, leaving 15 bases between. The CDR3 loop is CASSASGNAEAFF. In nucleotides, the CDR3 is TGTGCCAGCAGTGCATCCGGGAACGCGGAAGCTTTCTTT.

The gene calls are TRBV14 and TRBJ2-1, with D possibly TRBD2 on 5 matching bases. The CDR3 is 12 residues long. The V and J ends lost 3 bases and 12 bases respectively, with 12 bases between them. Germline assignment: CDR1 SGHDN and CDR2 FVKESK. The CDR3 DNA reads TGTGCCAGCAGCCACGGACGGGAAGGGCAGTTCTTC. Amino acids: CASSHGREGQFF.

The chain links TRBV2 to TRBJ2-1, with unresolved D. The V end lost 6 bases, the J end lost 9 bases, and 18 bases lay between the germline ends. The germline CDR1 and CDR2 sequences are SNHLY and FYNNEI. The CDR3 contains 14 residues. The CDR3 is CASRTTESAPEQFF. The DNA of the CDR3 is TGTGCCAGCAGGACCACGGAGTCAGCCCCTGAGCAGTTCTTC.

J is TRBJ2-7 and V is TRBV10-1; possibly TRBD1 for D (6 bases). The CDR3 runs to 13 residues. V was shortened by 3 bases and J by 3 bases, with 9 bases between the two germline ends. Per the germline V gene, CDR1 is WNHNN and CDR2 is SYGVQD (reference sequence). The CDR3 coding sequence is TGCGCCAGCAGTGATACAGGGCGCTACGAGCAGTACTTC. This codes for CASSDTGRYEQYF.